The rows below give T cell receptor beta chains drawn from one sample of a study of response to subunit inactivated influenza vaccine. TCRdb redid the calling of the RT-PCR reads with MiXCR, one entry per CDR3 protein. The table lists around 540,000 distinct CDR3 sequences, over 9.5% of them singletons. Here the sequenced sample was PBMCs from blood, taken on the day of vaccination. The receptors shown here come from a man between 50 and 59 years old who received an inactivated influenza vaccine. Each CDR3 is given with its conserved first and last residue. The order of the fields is V gene, D gene, clone size, J gene, CDR3 DNA, CDR3 protein. D genes are given only for firm matches. Rows give clone size only sometimes, using once, few, many, or a class for an expanded clone.

TRBV7-2	NA	few	TRBJ2-1	TGTGCCAGCAGCCCACACCTCAGCGGGTTTTACAATGAGCAGTTCTTC	CASSPHLSGFYNEQFF
TRBV3-1	TRBD2	few	TRBJ2-1	TGTGCCAGCAGCCACGGGACTAGCGGACGGTTAAATGAGCAGTTCTTC	CASSHGTSGRLNEQFF
TRBV7-2	NA	few	TRBJ2-2	TGTGCCAGCAGCTTCTCCTGGACTCCGAACACCGGGGAGCTGTTTTTT	CASSFSWTPNTGELFF
TRBV7-2	NA	many	TRBJ2-6	TGTGCCAGCAGCCGGGACCGTGGATCTGGGGCCAACGTCCTGACTTTC	CASSRDRGSGANVLTF
TRBV29-1	TRBD2	few	TRBJ2-1	TGCAGCGTTGAAGGTCTAGCGGGAAGGAATGAGCAGTTCTTC	CSVEGLAGRNEQFF
TRBV7-2	NA	few	TRBJ2-5	TGTGCCAGCAGCTCGGAAGGCAGAACCTCCTTTGGCGAGACCCAGTACTTC	CASSSEGRTSFGETQYF
TRBV7-2	NA	few	TRBJ2-3	TGTGCCAGCAGCTTAAACCCAGTGGGTAGCACAGATACGCAGTATTTT	CASSLNPVGSTDTQYF
TRBV5-1	NA	many	TRBJ2-3	TGCGCCAGCAGCTTGGGACCCGACCCCTCCCTTACGCAGTATTTT	CASSLGPDPSLTQYF
TRBV3-1	TRBD2	few	TRBJ2-1	TGTGCCAGCAGCCAGCCTCGTAGCGGGGGTGGGAATGAGCAGTTCTTC	CASSQPRSGGGNEQFF
TRBV16	TRBD1	NA	TRBJ1-2	TGTGCCAGCAGCCAAGACCCAGGGGGCTATAACTATGGCTACACCTTC	CASSQDPGGYNYGYTF
TRBV20-1	TRBD2	NA	TRBJ2-2	TGCAGTGCGAGGGGACTAGCGAACACCGGGGAGCTGTTTTTT	CSARGLANTGELFF
TRBV6-2/TRBV6-3	NA	NA	TRBJ2-5	TGTGCCAGCAGTTACCTGCCCGGGGTAGGGCAAGAGACCCAGTACTTC	CASSYLPGVGQETQYF
TRBV5-1	NA	few	TRBJ1-2	TGCGCCAGCAGCCCACCCTCCTCCTCCTATGGCTACACCTTC	CASSPPSSSYGYTF
TRBV28	TRBD2	few	TRBJ2-7	TGTGCCAGCAGTTTACGCCTAGCGGGGTACAACGAGCAGTACTTC	CASSLRLAGYNEQYF
TRBV18	NA	NA	TRBJ1-3	TGTGCCAGCTCACTCTCCGGGGGAAACACCATATATTTT	CASSLSGGNTIYF
TRBV11-2	TRBD2	NA	TRBJ2-3	TGTGCCAGCAGCCCGACTAGCCTTAGCACAGATACGCAGTATTTT	CASSPTSLSTDTQYF
TRBV10-2	TRBD2	many	TRBJ2-7	TGCGCCAGCCGGTCTAGCGGCGTCTCCTACGAGCAGTACTTC	CASRSSGVSYEQYF